This T cell receptor beta chain was documented in a study of human T cells and chemical hapten exposure. TCRdb re-derived calls from the RACE reads in MiXCR, one entry per CDR3 protein. The sample shows around 380,000 distinct CDR3 sequences, approximately 5.1% of them seen only once. As to this clonotype: This may come from a read error, since a much larger clone is one base off. The conserved closing phenylalanine or tryptophan is absent in this CDR3, likely reflecting a read error.

Between the trimmed V and J ends, which lost 5 bases and 0 bases, there was a span of 8 bases. Germline lookup yields CDR1 LGHNT and CDR2 FRNRAP. The CDR3 has 13 residues. Specified time point: patch test 1, 2 weeks after DPC sensitization. Treatment described: therapeutic diphenylcyclopropenone sensitization with weekly scalp DPC. V usage is TRBV12-5 and J usage is TRBJ2-7, with D possibly TRBD2 on 6 matching bases. This clonotype originated in a woman in her forties or fifties with alopecia areata. Some clones in this sample may be carry-over from other donors' samples. The material sequenced was whole blood, taken in connection with sensitization to the hapten diphenylcyclopropenone (DPC). The CDR3 region has the DNA TGTGCTAGTGGTCCCGGGAGCTCCTACGAGCAGTACATC. Translation: CASGPGSSYEQYI.